This TCR beta chain was captured in a study of response to subunit inactivated influenza vaccine. Using its own MiXCR run on the RT-PCR reads, TCRdb lists one record per CDR3 protein. The data contain about 520,000 distinct CDR3 sequences, 25% of them seen just once; the ten biggest clones take up under 2.5%. This CDR3 region has 14 residues. With V trimmed by 6 bases and J by 5 bases, 11 bases remained unmatched. Per the germline V gene, CDR1 is DFQATT and CDR2 is SNEGSKA (reference sequence). With regard to this clonotype: Its antigen is unidentified.

Regarding the study as a whole: Researchers suggested that each seasonal influenza vaccination recruits few new T cells.

The specimen comprised CD4+ T cells sorted from PBMCs, sampled 4 to 6 days after vaccination. V is TRBV20-1 and J is TRBJ1-2; 8 positions agree with TRBD1. The sequence was obtained from a man aged 50-59 years who received an inactivated influenza vaccine. The CDR3 region is CSALGGDRSYGYTF. The CDR3 nucleotides are TGCAGTGCCCTAGGAGGGGACAGGTCGTATGGCTACACCTTC.